The 2 T cell receptor beta chains reported below all come from one sample, sequenced in a study of blood T cells in healthy people across ages. PCR was performed a second time for 7 to 11 cycles using a sample-barcoded 5' primer and a J-beta primer mix. Via MiXCR, TCRdb re-called the 5' RACE reads, giving one row per CDR3 protein. The table records hundreds of thousands of distinct CDR3 sequences, 22% of them present only once. Sequenced sample: blood. These TCRs come from a man between 65 and 85 years old in good health.

The rearrangement joins TRBV2 to TRBJ1-1, with D unresolved. Germline values: CDR1 SNHLY, CDR2 FYNNEI. V was trimmed by 1 base and J by 5 bases, leaving 11 bases between them. The CDR3 length is 14 residues. For the CDR3, the DNA is TGTGCCAGCAGTGAAGGTCGGCAGACTACTGAAGCTTTCTTT. This codes for CASSEGRQTTEAFF.

This clonotype was counted ten times or more. The J gene is TRBJ2-3, the V gene TRBV28; TRBD2 matches 8 bases. CDR3 length equals 15 residues. J lost 4 bases, V lost 1 base, and 4 bases had no gene match. CDR1 and CDR2 from the germline V gene are MDHEN and SYDVKM. As DNA, the CDR3 is TGTGCCAGCAGTTTATCCGGGGGGGCCGCAGATACGCAGTATTTT. It codes for CASSLSGGAADTQYF. The full variable domain, in which reference TRBV28 and TRBJ2-3 provide the parts outside the CDR3, is DVKVTQSSRYLVKRTGEKVFLECVQDMDHENMFWYRQDPGLGLRLIYFSYDVKMKEKGDIPEGYSVSREKKERFSLILESASTNQTSMYLCASSLSGGAADTQYFGPGTRLTVL.